These 15 T cell receptor beta chains originate from one sample sequenced in a study of blood T cell repertoires in COVID-19. Data came from immunoSEQ multiplex PCR; TCRdb stores just in-frame clones and leaves some out. The sample records fewer than 250,000 clones, nearly 85% being singletons. Sequenced material: peripheral blood. These receptors were taken from a human donor in a cohort sampled during active COVID-19.

J is TRBJ1-5 and V is TRBV4-2; D is perhaps TRBD1 (6 bases). Germline assignment: CDR1 LGHNA and CDR2 YNFKEQ. The CDR3 totals 14 residues. With 4 bases removed from V and 3 bases from J, the gap between germline ends came to 10 bases. This chain's CDR3 is CASSPRTVNQPQHF. In nucleotides, the CDR3 is TGTGCCAGCAGCCCTCGGACAGTCAATCAGCCCCAGCATTTT.

The J gene is TRBJ2-7, the V gene TRBV5-8; 8 nucleotides agree with TRBD1. The CDR3 totals 14 residues. After removal of 3 bases from V and 2 bases from J, the junction contained 4 bases not matched to a gene. CDR1 SGHTS and CDR2 YDEGEE come from the germline V gene. DNA of the CDR3: TGTGCCAGCAGCTACCGGGACAGGACCTACGAGCAGTACTTC. The encoded protein is CASSYRDRTYEQYF. Looking up the rest from reference TRBV5-8 and TRBJ2-7 gives the full variable domain: EAGVTQSPTHLIKTRGQQATLRCSPISGHTSVYWYQQALGLGLQFLLWYDEGEERNRGNFPPRFSGRQFPNYSSELNVNALELEDSALYLCASSYRDRTYEQYFGPGTRLTVT.

The chain couples TRBV10-3 to TRBJ1-2, with D tentatively TRBD1 (5 bases). Germline CDR1 is ENHRY and CDR2 is SYGVKD. The CDR3 is 14 residues long. V dropped 3 bases and J dropped 1 base, with 9 bases sitting between them. The CDR3 DNA is TGTGCCATCAGTGAAAGACAGAATAACTATGGCTACACCTTC. Its translation is CAISERQNNYGYTF.

By share, this clone counts as medium-sized (0.01 to 0.1%). The chain uses TRBV28 and TRBJ1-1, with 10 bases lining up with TRBD1. The V gene end was trimmed by 6 bases and the J gene end by 5 bases; junction bases not matched to a gene: 9. CDR3 length: 15 residues. Germline V CDR1 and CDR2: MDHEN, SYDVKM. This CDR3 reads CASSPGTGVRTEAFF. Here the CDR3 DNA reads TGTGCCAGCAGCCCCGGGACAGGGGTAAGAACTGAAGCTTTCTTT.

V gene TRBV10-2 combines with J gene TRBJ1-1; D is undetermined. Between the trimmed V and J ends, which lost 5 bases and 5 bases, there was a span of 9 bases. Germline V gives CDR1 WSHSY, CDR2 SAAADI. The CDR3 covers 12 residues. In nucleotides, the CDR3 is TGCGCCAGCAGTCCCTCGGGGACTGAAGCTTTCTTT. This encodes CASSPSGTEAFF.

About this clone: The same CDR3 can be traced to other DNA sequences in this sample. V and J are TRBV28 and TRBJ1-2; TRBD1 is a possible D gene (6 bases). The CDR3 totals 16 residues. In germline, CDR1 is MDHEN, CDR2 SYDVKM. V gave up 8 bases and J gave up 4 bases, with 23 bases separating them. In DNA form, the CDR3 reads TGTGCCAGCCGGGGCCGGGGGGCGGGCCAGGGCTATGGCTACACCTTC. This codes for CASRGRGAGQGYGYTF.

This sequence joins TRBV5-6 and TRBJ1-1, with 8 bases identical to TRBD1. Trimming took 1 base from V and 5 from J; bases not matched to a gene: 7. Germline lookup yields CDR1 SGHDT and CDR2 YYEEEE. The CDR3 length is 15 residues. The DNA of the CDR3 is TGTGCCAGCAGCTTGTTAGGACAGGGCCCGACTGAAGCTTTCTTT. Translation: CASSLLGQGPTEAFF.

The chain couples TRBV5-6 to TRBJ2-3; 9 bases fit TRBD2. With 4 bases clipped from V and 2 bases from J, the junction kept 8 bases outside the gene matches. CDR3 size: 16 residues. The germline CDR1 and CDR2 sequences are SGHDT and YYEEEE. CDR3 coding DNA: TGTGCCAGCAGCCCAATAGCGGGAGAGTACACAGATACGCAGTATTTT. It codes for CASSPIAGEYTDTQYF.

The V and J genes are TRBV11-3 and TRBJ2-5; 7 nucleotides align to TRBD2. Per the germline V gene, CDR1 is SGHNT and CDR2 is YENEEA. CDR3 length equals 16 residues. The V gene end was trimmed by 4 bases and the J gene end by 5 bases; junction bases not matched to a gene: 13. CDR3 coding DNA: TGTGCCAGCAGCTATCATTACCGGGAGGAGAGGGAGACCCAGTACTTC. It translates to CASSYHYREERETQYF.

V and J are TRBV7-2 and TRBJ2-7, with 10 bases aligning to TRBD1. The CDR3 spans 15 residues. Germline loops: CDR1 SGHTA, CDR2 FQGNSA. Unmatched junction bases numbered 9, after V lost 5 bases and J lost 5 bases. CDR3 sequence (DNA): TGTGCCAGCAGCCCTACCGGGACAGGGGCGGACGAGCAGTACTTC. It translates to CASSPTGTGADEQYF.

The genes are TRBV30 and TRBJ1-2; D remains unclear. Trimming stripped 1 base from V and 4 bases from J, with 7 bases between. Per germline, CDR1 GTSNPN and CDR2 SVGIG (reference sequence). The CDR3 has 12 amino acids. CDR3 DNA sequence: TGTGCCTGGAGTGGTGGGAGCTATGGCTACACCTTC. It translates to CAWSGGSYGYTF. The variable domain in full, completed from reference TRBV30 and TRBJ1-2, reads SQTIHQWPATLVQPVGSPLSLECTVEGTSNPNLYWYRQAAGRGLQLLFYSVGIGQISSEVPQNLSASRPQDRQFILSSKKLLLSDSGFYLCAWSGGSYGYTFGSGTRLTVV.

V usage is TRBV6-4 and J usage is TRBJ2-7; possible D gene TRBD2, 6 bases. The V end was cut by 5 bases, the J end by 0 bases, with 11 bases between. Germline V gene lookup returns CDR1 MRHNA and CDR2 SNTAGT. The CDR3 spans 14 residues. CDR3 DNA sequence: TGTGCCAGCAGTCCCTCGGACTACTCCTACGAGCAGTACTTC. Amino acid sequence: CASSPSDYSYEQYF.

J is TRBJ1-3 and V is TRBV7-9; 10 bases are a match to TRBD1. With 5 bases clipped from V and 0 bases from J, the junction kept 7 bases outside the gene matches. The CDR3 sequence is 17 residues long. CDR1 and CDR2 from the germline V gene are SEHNR and FQNEAQ (reference sequence). The CDR3 sequence: CASSPDRGDRSGNTIYF. The CDR3 region has the DNA TGTGCCAGCAGCCCGGACAGGGGGGATCGCTCTGGAAACACCATATATTTT.

Here the CDR3 reads CAGHRDNSPLHF. CDR3 coding DNA: TGTGCCGGGCATAGAGATAATTCACCCCTCCACTTT. The V gene is TRBV2, the J gene TRBJ1-6; D gene ambiguous. V lost 11 bases and J 5 bases, leaving 10 bases between the germline ends. Germline values: CDR1 SNHLY, CDR2 FYNNEI. The CDR3 covers 12 residues.

The V call is TRBV10-3, the J call TRBJ1-5; the match to TRBD1 covers 9 bases. The CDR3 is 13 residues long. The germline gives CDR1 ENHRY, CDR2 SYGVKD. After removal of 6 bases from V and 5 bases from J, the junction contained 2 bases not matched to a gene. The CDR3 sequence: CAIRDRGDQPQHF. The DNA of the CDR3 is TGTGCCATCAGGGACAGGGGCGATCAGCCCCAGCATTTT.